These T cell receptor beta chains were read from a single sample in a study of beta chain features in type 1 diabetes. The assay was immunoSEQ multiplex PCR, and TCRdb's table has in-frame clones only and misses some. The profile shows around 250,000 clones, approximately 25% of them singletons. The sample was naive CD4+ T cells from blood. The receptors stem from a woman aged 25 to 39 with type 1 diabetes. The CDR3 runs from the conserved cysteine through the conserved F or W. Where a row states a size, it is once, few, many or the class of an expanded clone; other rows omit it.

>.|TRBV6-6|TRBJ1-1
CASRSHDRANEAFF
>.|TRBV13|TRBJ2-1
CASTESGRRSYNEQFF
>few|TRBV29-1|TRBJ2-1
CSVVGGTHNEQFF
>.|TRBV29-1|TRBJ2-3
CSVVTGGTDTQYF
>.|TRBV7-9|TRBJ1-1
CASSLASGSTEAFF
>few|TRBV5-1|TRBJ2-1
CASSLAGGSSYNEQFF
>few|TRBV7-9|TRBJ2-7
CASSLGIASGIEQYF
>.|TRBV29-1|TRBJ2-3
CSVDRRRTDTQYF
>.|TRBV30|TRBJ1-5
CAWSPDRYPTTNQPQHF
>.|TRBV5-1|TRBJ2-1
CASSLAAGYNEQFF
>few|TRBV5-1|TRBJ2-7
CASSERQGGEQYF
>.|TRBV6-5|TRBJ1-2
CASSYSQDRVNYGYTF
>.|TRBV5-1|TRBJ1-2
CASRSDSLTHF
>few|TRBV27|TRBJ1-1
CASSHRRDRGYTEAFF
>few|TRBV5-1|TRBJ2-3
CASTPLSSGSGTDTQYF
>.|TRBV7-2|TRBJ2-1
CASLPRGAYNEQFF
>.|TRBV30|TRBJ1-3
CAWLGTSSGNTIYF
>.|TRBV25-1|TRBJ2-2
CASSVSGLHTGELFF
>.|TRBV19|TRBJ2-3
CASSTRHPDTQYF
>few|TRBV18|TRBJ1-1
CASSGQGAPTEAFF
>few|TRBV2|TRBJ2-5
CAGGARETQYF
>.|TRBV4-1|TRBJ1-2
CASSQVGTGFHTF
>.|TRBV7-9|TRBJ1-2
CASSSQGAENGYTF
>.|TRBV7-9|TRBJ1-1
CASSLGVVNGAFF
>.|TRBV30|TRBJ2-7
CAWSGPPHKNYEQYF
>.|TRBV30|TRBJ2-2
CAWSAGQGNGELFF
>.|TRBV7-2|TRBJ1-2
CASSAGQGYNYGYTF
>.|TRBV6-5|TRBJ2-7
CASSYVGGSTYEQYF
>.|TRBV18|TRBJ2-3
CASSPESLRDTQYF
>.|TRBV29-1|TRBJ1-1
CSVQSAEAFF
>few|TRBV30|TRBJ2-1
CACFNYNEQFF
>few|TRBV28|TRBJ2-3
CASSRGLDRRTDTQYF
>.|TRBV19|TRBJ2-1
CASGTGPYNEQFF
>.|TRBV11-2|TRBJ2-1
CASSLVGGGRAYNEQFF
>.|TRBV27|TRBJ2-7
CASSQTSGEQYF
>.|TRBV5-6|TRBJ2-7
CASSLQGHEQYF
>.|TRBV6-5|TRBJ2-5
CASTGNQETQYF
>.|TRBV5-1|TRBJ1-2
CASSSTTTGINYGYTF
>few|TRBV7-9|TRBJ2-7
CASSQGHLYEQYF
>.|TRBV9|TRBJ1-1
CASSVVPTNTEAFF
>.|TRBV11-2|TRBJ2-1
CASSLDPGGYNEQFF
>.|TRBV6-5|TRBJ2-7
CASSRRQGAGEQYF
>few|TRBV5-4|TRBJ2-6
CASDNGGDSSGANVLTF
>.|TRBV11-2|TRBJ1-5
CASSSGQGDQPQHF
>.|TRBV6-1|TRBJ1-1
CASSERQGAGTEAFF
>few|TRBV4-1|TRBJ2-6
CASSRNPGGPGANVLTF
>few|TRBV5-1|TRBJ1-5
CASTLEGGGQPQHF
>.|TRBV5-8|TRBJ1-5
CASSSNQPQHF
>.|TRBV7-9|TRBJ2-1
CASSLPPGRGGLNEQFF
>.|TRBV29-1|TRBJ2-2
CSVKHGHLNTGELFF
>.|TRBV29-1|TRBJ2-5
CSVVGREETQYF
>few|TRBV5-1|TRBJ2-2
CASSYSGSGGTGELFF
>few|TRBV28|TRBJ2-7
CASSLHEQYF
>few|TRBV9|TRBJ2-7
CASSPRTSGSYEQYF
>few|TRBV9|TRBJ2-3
CASSSGQGASDTQYF
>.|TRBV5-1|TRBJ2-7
CASSSDRVFLYEQYF
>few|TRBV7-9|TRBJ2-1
CASSSLPGQRSLYNEQFF
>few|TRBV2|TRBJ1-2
CASRSNPGDGYTF
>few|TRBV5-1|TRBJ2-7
CASSPAILAGEQYF